This is a list of T cell receptor beta chains from one sample in a study of post-analysis software for immune sequencing data. TCRdb independently ran MiXCR on the PCR reads; one entry per CDR3 protein. The profile shows about 570,000 distinct CDR3 sequences, around 36% of them singletons. The sequencing input was blood. The receptors were sampled from a girl under 18 with multiple sclerosis. CDR3s include the opening cysteine and the closing phenylalanine or tryptophan. The order of the fields is D gene, J gene, V gene, clone size, CDR3 protein, CDR3 DNA. The D gene is left open where the match is weak. Clone sizes are given selectively: once, few, many, or a class where the clone is expanded.

TRBD1 | TRBJ2-3 | TRBV10-3 | NA | CASLSGTGGDTQYF | TGTGCCTCCCTTAGTGGGACAGGGGGAGATACGCAGTATTTT
NA | TRBJ1-2 | TRBV6-5 | NA | CASSYSWPGVYTF | TGTGCCAGCAGTTACTCGTGGCCAGGGGTGTACACCTTC
TRBD1 | TRBJ1-1 | TRBV5-1 | NA | CASSRLRDRKNTEAFF | TGCGCCAGCAGCAGGCTCCGGGACAGAAAAAACACTGAAGCTTTCTTT
NA | TRBJ2-7 | TRBV11-2 | few | CASSRGGQHYEQYF | TGTGCCAGCAGCCGGGGGGGACAGCACTACGAGCAGTACTTC
NA | TRBJ2-3 | TRBV9 | NA | CASSVGSRSADTQYF | TGTGCCAGCAGCGTAGGTAGCAGGAGTGCGGATACGCAGTATTTT
NA | TRBJ1-1 | TRBV7-8 | NA | CASSRMGRQGTEAFF | TGTGCCAGCAGCAGGATGGGGCGTCAGGGGACTGAAGCTTTCTTT
NA | TRBJ2-5 | TRBV5-1 | few | CASSLTPQETQYF | TGCGCCAGCAGCTTAACTCCACAAGAGACCCAGTACTTC
TRBD1 | TRBJ2-1 | TRBV19 | NA | CASRPKDRGDYNEQFF | TGTGCCAGTCGACCCAAAGACAGGGGGGACTACAATGAGCAGTTCTTC
NA | TRBJ1-2 | TRBV19 | NA | CASSMTAYGYTF | TGTGCCAGTAGTATGACGGCCTATGGCTACACCTTC
NA | TRBJ2-1 | TRBV5-5 | NA | CASSLVWSSYNEQFF | TGTGCCAGCAGCTTGGTGTGGAGCTCCTACAATGAGCAGTTCTTC
TRBD2 | TRBJ2-3 | TRBV6-8 | few | CAGEWTSRAQYF | TGTGCCGGCGAGTGGACTAGCCGGGCGCAGTATTTT
NA | TRBJ2-1 | TRBV6-2/TRBV6-3 | few | CASTINNEQFF | TGTGCCAGCACCATCAACAATGAGCAGTTCTTC
NA | TRBJ2-3 | TRBV15 | NA | CATSRDGRGTPDTQYF | TGTGCCACCAGCAGAGATGGAAGGGGAACCCCAGATACGCAGTATTTT
NA | TRBJ2-5 | TRBV11-2 | NA | CASSSYDSPSGVGTKETQYF | TGTGCCAGCAGCTCGTACGATTCCCCGTCGGGGGTGGGGACCAAAGAGACCCAGTACTTC
NA | TRBJ1-4 | TRBV14 | NA | CASSQEDGVLFF | TGTGCCAGCAGCCAAGAGGACGGGGTGCTGTTTTTT
TRBD2 | TRBJ2-5 | TRBV9 | many | CASSVGTSGGETQYF | TGTGCCAGCAGTGTCGGGACTAGCGGGGGTGAGACCCAGTACTTC
NA | TRBJ1-1 | TRBV15 | NA | CATGGLGTEAFF | TGTGCCACCGGCGGTTTAGGCACTGAAGCTTTCTTT